These 13 T cell receptor beta chains were sequenced from one sample in a study of T cells in women clearing cervical HPV infection. Here immunoSEQ multiplex PCR was the method, and the copy in TCRdb shows in-frame clones only, minus some. This repertoire includes around 21,000 clones. The source material was blood buffy coat. Receptors originate from a woman aged 18-69 years with a cervical HPV16 infection that either progressed to CIN3+ or cleared (not recorded which).

This clone registers medium-sized by frequency. At one end the junction does not follow the germline gene, possibly because of a read error. The CDR3 end lies 3 residues beyond the end of the read and is filled in from the germline J gene. The chain recombines TRBV4-2 with TRBJ2-7; 9 bases align to TRBD1. There are 14 residues in the CDR3. Germline V gene data show CDR1 as LGHNA and CDR2 as YNFKEQ. Incomplete CDR3 DNA: TGCGCCAGCAGCCCGACAGGGGGCTCCTACGAG. It translates to CASSPTGGSYE. The full CDR3 is CASSPTGGSYEQYF.

Worth noting for this clone: The observed sequence ends 3 residues before the CDR3 terminus, with the missing tail filled in from the germline J gene. The rearrangement uses TRBV3-1 (or the pseudogene TRBV3-2) and TRBJ2-5, with 10 bases that match TRBD2. With V trimmed by 1 base and J by 4 bases, 0 bases remained unmatched. The germline V gene has CDR1 LGHDT and CDR2 YNNKEL (reference sequence). The CDR3 loop spans 14 amino acids. The covered CDR3 bases are TGTGCCAGCAGCCAAGGGACTAGCGGAGAGACC. Its protein product is CASSQGTSGET. The full-length CDR3 reads as CASSQGTSGETQYF.

As regards this clone: The CDR3 end lies 3 residues beyond the end of the read and is filled in from the germline J gene. The V gene is TRBV19, the J gene TRBJ2-5; perhaps TRBD1 as D (6 bases). Germline V gene lookup returns CDR1 LNHDA and CDR2 SQIVND (reference sequence). CDR3 length: 13 residues. Trimming took off 8 bases at V and 2 bases at J, with 12 bases between the two ends. Incomplete CDR3 DNA: TGTGCCAGTGGGGGCAGCAGTCAAGAGACC. Amino acid sequence: CASGGSSQET. The full-length CDR3 reads as CASGGSSQETQYF.

Concerning this clone itself: The CDR3 extends 3 residues past the end of the read, so its final part is completed from the germline J gene. The chain is built from TRBV29-1 and TRBJ2-5; a weak D match, TRBD1 (5 bases). The CDR3 has 11 residues. The germline V gene has CDR1 SQVTM and CDR2 ANQGSEA. Between the trimmed V and J ends, which lost 4 bases and 4 bases, there was a span of 7 bases. The CDR3 reads CSVGQGETQYF. The covered CDR3 bases are TGCAGCGTTGGGCAGGGAGAGACC.

As concerns this clone: The read stops 3 residues short of the end of the CDR3; the missing end is completed from the germline J gene. The chain carries TRBV10-1 and TRBJ2-3; TRBD1 matches at 7 bases. The CDR3 is made up of 13 amino acids. From germline, CDR1 is WNHNN and CDR2 SYGVQD (reference sequence). CDR3 in amino acids: CASSRDRQETQYF. CDR3 bases read: TGCGCCAGCAGCCGGGACAGACAAGAGACG.

As to this clone: From the germline J gene comes the end of the CDR3, since the read stops 3 residues before it. The chain joins TRBV5-4 to TRBJ2-1; D possibly corresponds to TRBD2 (6 bases). V was clipped by 4 bases and J by 8 bases, with 13 bases between them. CDR3 length: 13 amino acids. Germline assignment: CDR1 SGHNT and CDR2 YYREEE (reference sequence). CDR3 residues: CASSLRGGYEQFF. The covered CDR3 bases are TGTGCCAGCAGCCTGAGAGGAGGGTATGAG.

For this clone: Sequencing ends 3 residues short of the CDR3 end; the germline J gene provides the rest. J is TRBJ2-7 and V is TRBV20-1, with D possibly being TRBD1 or TRBD2 (5 bases each). V gave up 0 bases and J gave up 3 bases, with 15 bases separating them. The CDR3 covers 15 residues. Germline CDR1 is DFQATT and CDR2 is SNEGSKA (reference sequence). The CDR3 is CSAREKGDSLYEQYF. The sequenced CDR3 bases are TGCAGTGCTAGAGAGAAGGGAGACAGCCTCTACGAG.

A remark on this clone: The CDR3 extends 3 residues past the end of the read, so its final part is completed from the germline J gene. V gene TRBV18 combines with J gene TRBJ2-7; perhaps TRBD2 as D (7 bases). V was clipped by 2 bases and J by 0 bases, with 8 bases between them. The CDR3 totals 14 residues. Germline V gene data show CDR1 as KGHSH and CDR2 as LQKENI. The sequenced part of the CDR3 DNA is TGTGCCAGCTCACCAGGGGGGGCCTCCTACGAG. It codes for CASSPGGASYE. The full CDR3 reads CASSPGGASYEQYF.

To note about this clone: From the germline J gene comes the end of the CDR3, since the read stops 3 residues before it. The chain is built from TRBV6-4 and TRBJ1-1; 9 nucleotides match TRBD1. Germline lookup yields CDR1 MRHNA and CDR2 SNTAGT. This CDR3 comprises 13 residues. CDR3 DNA (partial): TGTGCCAGCAGTCGTGACAGGGGGTTCGAA. This translates into CASSRDRGFE. The whole CDR3 protein reads CASSRDRGFEAFF.

With regard to this clone: Sequencing ends 3 residues short of the CDR3 end; the germline J gene provides the rest. This rearrangement joins TRBV5-4 to TRBJ1-2; D is ambiguous. The CDR3 runs to 14 residues. CDR1 is SGHNT and CDR2 is YYREEE in the germline V gene (reference sequence). The germline V and J ends were trimmed by 0 bases and 2 bases, with 8 bases remaining between them. CDR3 DNA (partial): TGTGCCAGCAGCTTGGGAGGCACCAACTATGGC. Translation gives CASSLGGTNYG. The entire CDR3 protein reads CASSLGGTNYGYTF.

As to this clone: Read coverage stops 3 residues before the CDR3 terminus; the germline J gene supplies the remainder. V gene TRBV20-1 combines with J gene TRBJ1-2; 10 bases match TRBD1. After removal of 5 bases from V and 7 bases from J, the junction contained 10 bases not matched to a gene. Germline CDR1 and CDR2: DFQATT and SNEGSKA (reference sequence). The CDR3 consists of 14 residues. The CDR3 spells CSAPRTGGLGGYTF. CDR3 DNA, as far as it was read: TGCAGTGCTCCTCGGACAGGGGGTCTCGGTGGC.

On this clone: The CDR3 goes on 3 residues after the read ends, and that part is filled in from the germline J gene. The chain joins TRBV19 to TRBJ1-5; 9 nucleotides align to TRBD1. The CDR3 totals 15 residues. The V gene's germline CDR1 is LNHDA and CDR2 SQIVND (reference sequence). Trimming removed 8 bases from V and 1 base from J; junction bases left unmatched: 6. The covered CDR3 bases are TGTGCCAGTGATCCCGGGACAGGGAGCAATCAGCCC. It codes for CASDPGTGSNQP. The CDR3 in full is CASDPGTGSNQPQHF.

Remarks on this clone: Read coverage stops 3 residues before the CDR3 terminus; the germline J gene supplies the remainder. This chain uses TRBV6-1 with TRBJ2-1; 7 nucleotides agree with TRBD2. J was trimmed by 7 bases and V by 4 bases; bases with no gene match: 13. Germline values: CDR1 MNHNS, CDR2 SASEGT. The CDR3 covers 16 residues. The CDR3 protein is CASSGLAGDRWNEQFF. The CDR3 DNA, read in part, is TGTGCCAGCAGTGGGTTGGCGGGAGATCGGTGGAATGAG.